This T cell receptor (beta chain) was sequenced in a study of control samples from healthy donors and cancer patients. Sequencing was performed with immunoSEQ multiplex PCR; in TCRdb, only in-frame clones are kept and a portion is missing. The profile shows hundreds of thousands of clones, around 90% of them singletons. Trimming took off 6 bases at V and 0 bases at J, with 9 bases between the two ends. The CDR3 is 14 residues long. Germline-derived CDR1 and CDR2 are LNHDA and SQIVND (reference sequence). The sample taken for sequencing was PBMCs. The chain has TRBV19 and TRBJ2-4, with D possibly called TRBD1 or TRBD2 (5 bases each). The sequence was obtained from a man between 40 and 49 years old with head and neck cancer. CDR3 amino acids: CASSLGTAKNIQYF. The CDR3 DNA sequence: TGTGCCAGTAGCCTCGGGACAGCCAAAAACATTCAGTACTTC.